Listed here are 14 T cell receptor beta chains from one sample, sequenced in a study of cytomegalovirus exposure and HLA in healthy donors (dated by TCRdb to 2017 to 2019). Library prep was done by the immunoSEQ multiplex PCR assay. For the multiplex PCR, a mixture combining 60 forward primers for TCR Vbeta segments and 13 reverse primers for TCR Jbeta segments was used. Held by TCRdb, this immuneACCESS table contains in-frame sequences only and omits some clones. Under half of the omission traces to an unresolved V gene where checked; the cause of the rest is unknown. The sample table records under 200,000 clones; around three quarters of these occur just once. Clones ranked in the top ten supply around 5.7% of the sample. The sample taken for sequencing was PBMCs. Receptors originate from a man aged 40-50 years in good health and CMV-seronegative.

The DNA of the CDR3 is TGCAGTGCTAGGGGCCCCGGTAAGCAGTTCTTC. Translation: CSARGPGKQFF. The V gene is TRBV20-1, the J gene TRBJ2-1; D unresolved. The V gene lost 3 bases and the J gene lost 11 bases, with 11 bases spanning the gap. The germline V gene encodes CDR1 DFQATT and CDR2 SNEGSKA (reference sequence). The CDR3 covers 11 residues.

The CDR3 bases are TGTGCCAGCAGTTACGGACACCAGGGATTCACTGAAGCTTTCTTT. Residues: CASSYGHQGFTEAFF. The genes are TRBV6-6 and TRBJ1-1; D is possibly TRBD1 (5 bases). V dropped 2 bases and J dropped 4 bases, with 14 bases sitting between them. From germline, CDR1 is MNHNY and CDR2 SVGAGI (reference sequence). This CDR3 is built from 15 residues.

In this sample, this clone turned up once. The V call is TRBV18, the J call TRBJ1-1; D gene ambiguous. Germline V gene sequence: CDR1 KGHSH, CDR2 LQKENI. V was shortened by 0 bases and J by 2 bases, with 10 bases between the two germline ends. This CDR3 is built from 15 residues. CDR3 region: CASSPPRAANTEAFF. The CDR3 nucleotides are TGTGCCAGCTCACCACCGAGGGCAGCCAACACTGAAGCTTTCTTT.

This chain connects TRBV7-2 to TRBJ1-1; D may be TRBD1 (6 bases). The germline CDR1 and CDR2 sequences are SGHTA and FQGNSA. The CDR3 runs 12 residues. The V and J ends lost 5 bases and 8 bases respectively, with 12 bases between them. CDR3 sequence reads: CASSLDRPEAFF. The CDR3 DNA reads TGTGCCAGCAGCCTGGACAGACCAGAAGCTTTCTTT.

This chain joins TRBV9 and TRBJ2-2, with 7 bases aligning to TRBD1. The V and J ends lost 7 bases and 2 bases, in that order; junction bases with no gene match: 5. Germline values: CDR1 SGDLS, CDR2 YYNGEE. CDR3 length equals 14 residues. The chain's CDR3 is CASSGTANTGELFF. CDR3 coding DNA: TGTGCCAGCTCCGGGACAGCCAACACCGGGGAGCTGTTTTTT.

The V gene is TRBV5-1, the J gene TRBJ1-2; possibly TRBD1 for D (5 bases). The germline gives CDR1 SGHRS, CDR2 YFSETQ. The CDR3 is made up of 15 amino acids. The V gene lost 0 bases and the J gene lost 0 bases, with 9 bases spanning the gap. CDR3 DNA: TGCGCCAGCAGCTTGGGGGCAGGGACTAACTATGGCTACACCTTC. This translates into CASSLGAGTNYGYTF.

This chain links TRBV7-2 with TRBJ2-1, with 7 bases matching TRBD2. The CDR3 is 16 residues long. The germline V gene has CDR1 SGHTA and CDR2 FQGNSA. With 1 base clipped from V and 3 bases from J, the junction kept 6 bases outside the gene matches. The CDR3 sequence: CASSLETGTIYNEQFF. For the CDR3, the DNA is TGTGCCAGCAGCTTAGAAACGGGGACTATCTACAATGAGCAGTTCTTC.

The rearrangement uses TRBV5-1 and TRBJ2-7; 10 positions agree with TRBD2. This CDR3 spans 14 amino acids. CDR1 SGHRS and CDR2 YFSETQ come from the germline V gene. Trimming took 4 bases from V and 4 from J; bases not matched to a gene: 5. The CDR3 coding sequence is TGCGCCAGCAGCCGGAGCGGGGGGGCTTACGAGCAGTACTTC. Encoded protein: CASSRSGGAYEQYF. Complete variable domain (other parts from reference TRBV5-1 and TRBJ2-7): KAGVTQTPRYLIKTRGQQVTLSCSPISGHRSVSWYQQTPGQGLQFLFEYFSETQRNKGNFPGRFSGRQFSNSRSEMNVSTLELGDSALYLCASSRSGGAYEQYFGPGTRLTVT.

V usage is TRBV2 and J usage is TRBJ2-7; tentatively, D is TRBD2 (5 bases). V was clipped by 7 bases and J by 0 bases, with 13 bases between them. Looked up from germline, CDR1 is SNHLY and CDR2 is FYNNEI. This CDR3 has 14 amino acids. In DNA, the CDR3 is TGTGCCAGCACTAATGAGCGGCCCTCCTACGAGCAGTACTTC. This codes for CASTNERPSYEQYF.

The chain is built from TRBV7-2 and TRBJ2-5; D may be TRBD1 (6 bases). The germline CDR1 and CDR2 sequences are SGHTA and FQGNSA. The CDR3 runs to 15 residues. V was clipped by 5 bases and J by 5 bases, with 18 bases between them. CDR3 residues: CASSRRGPGRETQYF. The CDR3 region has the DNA TGTGCCAGCAGCCGCAGGGGTCCAGGCAGGGAGACCCAGTACTTC.

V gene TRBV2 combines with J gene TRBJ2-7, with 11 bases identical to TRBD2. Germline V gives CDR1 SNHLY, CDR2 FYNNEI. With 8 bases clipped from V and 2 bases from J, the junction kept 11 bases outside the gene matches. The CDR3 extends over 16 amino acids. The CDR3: CASWGLAGGTTYEQYF. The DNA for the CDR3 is TGTGCCAGCTGGGGGCTAGCGGGGGGAACAACCTACGAGCAGTACTTC. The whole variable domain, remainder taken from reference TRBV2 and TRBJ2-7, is EPEVTQTPSHQVTQMGQEVILRCVPISNHLYFYWYRQILGQKVEFLVSFYNNEISEKSEIFDDQFSVERPDGSNFTLKIRSTKLEDSAMYFCASWGLAGGTTYEQYFGPGTRLTVT.

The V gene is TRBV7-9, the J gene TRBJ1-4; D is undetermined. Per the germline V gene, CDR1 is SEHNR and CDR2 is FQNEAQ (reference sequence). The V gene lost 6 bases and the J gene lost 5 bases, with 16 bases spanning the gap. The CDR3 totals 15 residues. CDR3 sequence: CASRSSGWVNEKLFF. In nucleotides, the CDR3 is TGTGCCAGCAGGTCATCAGGTTGGGTAAATGAAAAACTGTTTTTT.

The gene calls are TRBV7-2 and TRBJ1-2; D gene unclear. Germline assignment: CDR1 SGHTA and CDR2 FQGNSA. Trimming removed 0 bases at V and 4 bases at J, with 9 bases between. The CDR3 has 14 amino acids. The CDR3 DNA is TGTGCCAGCAGCTTAGCGGGCAGCGGCTATGGCTACACCTTC. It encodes CASSLAGSGYGYTF.

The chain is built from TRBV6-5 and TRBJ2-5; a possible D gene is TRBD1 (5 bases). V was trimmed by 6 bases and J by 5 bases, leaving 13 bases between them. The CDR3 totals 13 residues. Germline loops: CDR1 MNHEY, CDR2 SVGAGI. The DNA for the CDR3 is TGTGCCAGCAGGGACACCTCCCGGGAGACCCAGTACTTC. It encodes CASRDTSRETQYF.